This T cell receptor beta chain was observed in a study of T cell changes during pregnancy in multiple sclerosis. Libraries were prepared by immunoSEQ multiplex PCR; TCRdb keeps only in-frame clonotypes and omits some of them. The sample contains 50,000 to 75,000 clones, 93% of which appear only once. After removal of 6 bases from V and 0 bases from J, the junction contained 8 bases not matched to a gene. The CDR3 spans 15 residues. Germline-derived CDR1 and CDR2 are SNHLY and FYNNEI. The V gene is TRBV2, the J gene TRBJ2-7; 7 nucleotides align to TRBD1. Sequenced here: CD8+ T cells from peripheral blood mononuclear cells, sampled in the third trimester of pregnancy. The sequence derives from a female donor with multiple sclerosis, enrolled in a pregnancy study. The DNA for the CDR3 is TGTGCCAGCAGGGTACTCGGACAGGACTCCTACGAGCAGTACTTC. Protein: CASRVLGQDSYEQYF.